These T cell receptor beta chains were read from a single sample in a study of blood T cell repertoires in COVID-19. The assay was immunoSEQ multiplex PCR, and TCRdb's table has in-frame clones only and misses some. The sample holds approximately 150,000 clones, approximately 81% seen once. Sequencing was performed on peripheral blood. Receptor source: a human donor with acute or convalescent COVID-19. The donor label of this sample is uncertain. The CDR3 runs from the conserved cysteine through the conserved F or W. D genes are given only for firm matches. Size tells how often a clone was seen (once, few, many) or the class of an expanded clone, and some rows leave it out.

j_gene: TRBJ2-2; abundance: NA; v_gene: TRBV6-5; d_gene: NA; len: 14; CDR3aa: CASTNFLQAGELFF; CDR3nt: TGTGCCAGCACCAACTTCCTCCAGGCCGGGGAGCTGTTTTTT
j_gene: TRBJ2-3; abundance: once; v_gene: TRBV5-1; d_gene: NA; len: 13; CDR3aa: CASSLIITDTQYF; CDR3nt: TGCGCCAGCAGCTTGATTATCACAGATACGCAGTATTTT
j_gene: TRBJ2-1; abundance: NA; v_gene: TRBV20-1; d_gene: TRBD1; len: 11; CDR3aa: CSASQTGKQFF; CDR3nt: TGCAGTGCCAGTCAGACAGGGAAGCAGTTCTTC
j_gene: TRBJ1-5; abundance: many; v_gene: TRBV9; d_gene: NA; len: 15; CDR3aa: CASSVGGVSNQPQHF; CDR3nt: TGTGCCAGCAGCGTAGGTGGAGTGAGCAATCAGCCCCAGCATTTT
j_gene: TRBJ2-6; abundance: NA; v_gene: TRBV4-1; d_gene: NA; len: 17; CDR3aa: CASSQDPGATGANVLTF; CDR3nt: TGCGCCAGCAGCCAAGATCCTGGGGCAACTGGGGCCAACGTCCTGACTTTC
j_gene: TRBJ2-7; abundance: NA; v_gene: TRBV5-1; d_gene: TRBD2; len: 15; CDR3aa: CASSFTSGGYYEQYF; CDR3nt: TGCGCCAGCAGCTTCACTAGCGGGGGTTACTACGAGCAGTACTTC
j_gene: TRBJ2-3; abundance: once; v_gene: TRBV10-3; d_gene: NA; len: 15; CDR3aa: CAISPRGQGTDTQYF; CDR3nt: TGTGCCATCAGCCCCCGAGGACAAGGCACAGATACGCAGTATTTT
j_gene: TRBJ2-2; abundance: NA; v_gene: TRBV18; d_gene: NA; len: 16; CDR3aa: CASSPVVGSWTGELFF; CDR3nt: TGTGCCAGCTCACCAGTGGTCGGGTCATGGACCGGGGAGCTGTTTTTT
j_gene: TRBJ2-1; abundance: NA; v_gene: TRBV7-3; d_gene: NA; len: 13; CDR3aa: CASSLSGGGEQFF; CDR3nt: TGTGCCAGCAGCTTAAGCGGGGGCGGAGAGCAGTTCTTC
j_gene: TRBJ2-2; abundance: NA; v_gene: TRBV18; d_gene: TRBD2; len: 17; CDR3aa: CASSPLSAGVGTGELFF; CDR3nt: TGTGCCAGCTCACCCCTTTCTGCGGGAGTGGGCACCGGGGAGCTGTTTTTT
j_gene: TRBJ1-4; abundance: NA; v_gene: TRBV28; d_gene: TRBD1; len: 14; CDR3aa: CASSSTGTNEKLFF; CDR3nt: TGTGCCAGCAGTTCGACAGGGACTAATGAAAAACTGTTTTTT
j_gene: TRBJ2-3; abundance: NA; v_gene: TRBV29-1; d_gene: NA; len: 13; CDR3aa: CSVRPIPGDTQYF; CDR3nt: TGCAGCGTCAGACCCATCCCGGGTGATACGCAGTATTTT
j_gene: TRBJ1-1; abundance: few; v_gene: TRBV13; d_gene: NA; len: 12; CDR3aa: CASSPPGAEAFF; CDR3nt: TGTGCCAGCAGCCCCCCCGGAGCTGAAGCTTTCTTT
j_gene: TRBJ1-1; abundance: NA; v_gene: TRBV23-1; d_gene: TRBD1; len: 15; CDR3aa: CASSHRTGNNTEAFF; CDR3nt: TGCGCCAGCAGTCACCGGACAGGAAATAACACTGAAGCTTTCTTT
j_gene: TRBJ1-3; abundance: NA; v_gene: TRBV11-2; d_gene: TRBD1; len: 17; CDR3aa: CASSFGQGEISGNTIYF; CDR3nt: TGTGCCAGCAGCTTTGGACAGGGTGAGATCTCTGGAAACACCATATATTTT
j_gene: TRBJ1-2; abundance: NA; v_gene: TRBV5-6; d_gene: TRBD1; len: 15; CDR3aa: CASSPGTGKNYGYTF; CDR3nt: TGTGCCAGCAGCCCTGGGACAGGGAAAAACTATGGCTACACCTTC
j_gene: TRBJ2-2; abundance: NA; v_gene: TRBV3-1/TRBV3-2; d_gene: TRBD2; len: 17; CDR3aa: CASSPRPLAGSTGELFF; CDR3nt: TGTGCCAGCAGCCCGCGTCCTTTAGCGGGGAGCACCGGGGAGCTGTTTTTT
j_gene: TRBJ1-2; abundance: NA; v_gene: TRBV10-3; d_gene: NA; len: 15; CDR3aa: CAISESTRMHYGYTF; CDR3nt: TGTGCCATCAGTGAGTCGACCAGGATGCACTATGGCTACACCTTC
j_gene: TRBJ2-1; abundance: NA; v_gene: TRBV27; d_gene: NA; len: 12; CDR3aa: CASSLPPGSYFF; CDR3nt: TGTGCCAGCAGTTTACCCCCCGGGAGTTACTTCTTC
j_gene: TRBJ1-1; abundance: NA; v_gene: TRBV19; d_gene: TRBD1; len: 16; CDR3aa: CASNPIGTGLNTEAFF; CDR3nt: TGTGCCAGTAACCCAATTGGGACAGGACTGAACACTGAAGCTTTCTTT
j_gene: TRBJ2-3; abundance: NA; v_gene: TRBV30; d_gene: TRBD1; len: 14; CDR3aa: CAWTKQGDTDTQYF; CDR3nt: TGTGCCTGGACTAAACAGGGGGACACAGATACGCAGTATTTT
j_gene: TRBJ2-3; abundance: NA; v_gene: TRBV6-6; d_gene: TRBD2; len: 18; CDR3aa: CASSRGTSGRDGTDTQYF; CDR3nt: TGTGCCAGCAGCCGAGGGACTAGCGGGAGGGATGGCACAGATACGCAGTATTTT
j_gene: TRBJ2-7; abundance: NA; v_gene: TRBV4-3; d_gene: TRBD1; len: 15; CDR3aa: CASSHQTGQGFMQYF; CDR3nt: TGCGCCAGCAGCCACCAGACCGGACAGGGGTTCATGCAGTACTTC
j_gene: TRBJ2-1; abundance: few; v_gene: TRBV24-1; d_gene: TRBD2; len: 16; CDR3aa: CATSDLRLAGEHEQFF; CDR3nt: TGTGCCACCAGTGATTTAAGGCTAGCGGGAGAACATGAGCAGTTCTTC
j_gene: TRBJ1-4; abundance: few; v_gene: TRBV28; d_gene: TRBD1; len: 17; CDR3aa: CASRGQDRGRRDEKLFF; CDR3nt: TGTGCCAGCAGGGGTCAGGACAGGGGGCGCCGGGATGAAAAACTGTTTTTT
j_gene: TRBJ1-2; abundance: NA; v_gene: TRBV27; d_gene: NA; len: 14; CDR3aa: CASSLGSSNYGYTF; CDR3nt: TGTGCCAGCAGTTTGGGCAGCTCCAACTATGGCTACACCTTC
j_gene: TRBJ2-3; abundance: NA; v_gene: TRBV9; d_gene: NA; len: 13; CDR3aa: CASSFTDLDTQYF; CDR3nt: TGTGCCAGCAGCTTTACCGACTTGGATACGCAGTATTTT
j_gene: TRBJ2-5; abundance: NA; v_gene: TRBV30; d_gene: NA; len: 11; CDR3aa: CAWSALETQYF; CDR3nt: TGTGCCTGGAGTGCCCTAGAGACCCAGTACTTC
j_gene: TRBJ1-2; abundance: NA; v_gene: TRBV6-2/TRBV6-3; d_gene: TRBD1; len: 15; CDR3aa: CASSYSRQGNYGYTF; CDR3nt: TGTGCCAGCAGTTACTCGAGACAGGGTAACTATGGCTACACCTTC
j_gene: TRBJ1-1; abundance: few; v_gene: TRBV19; d_gene: NA; len: 15; CDR3aa: CASSIAQGPNTEAFF; CDR3nt: TGTGCCAGTAGTATAGCTCAGGGGCCGAACACTGAAGCTTTCTTT
j_gene: TRBJ1-4; abundance: NA; v_gene: TRBV25-1; d_gene: NA; len: 18; CDR3aa: CASSEYRRQSLTNEKLFF; CDR3nt: TGTGCCAGCAGTGAATACAGGAGACAGAGCCTAACTAATGAAAAACTGTTTTTT
j_gene: TRBJ2-2; abundance: NA; v_gene: TRBV12-3/TRBV12-4; d_gene: TRBD1; len: 13; CDR3aa: CASSSDRVRELFF; CDR3nt: TGTGCCAGCAGCTCGGACAGGGTTCGGGAGCTGTTTTTT
j_gene: TRBJ1-3; abundance: NA; v_gene: TRBV7-2; d_gene: NA; len: 16; CDR3aa: CASSASGPNSGNTIYF; CDR3nt: TGTGCCAGCAGCGCGAGTGGGCCCAACTCTGGAAACACCATATATTTT
j_gene: TRBJ2-7; abundance: NA; v_gene: TRBV6-5; d_gene: TRBD1; len: 15; CDR3aa: CASSYSGDRGSEQYF; CDR3nt: TGTGCCAGCAGTTACTCGGGGGACAGGGGGAGCGAGCAGTACTTC
j_gene: TRBJ1-1; abundance: NA; v_gene: TRBV5-6; d_gene: TRBD1; len: 18; CDR3aa: CASSLALGQGGLWTEAFF; CDR3nt: TGTGCCAGCAGCCTGGCCCTGGGACAGGGAGGTTTGTGGACTGAAGCTTTCTTT
j_gene: TRBJ2-7; abundance: NA; v_gene: TRBV6-5; d_gene: NA; len: 12; CDR3aa: CASWGRSYEQYF; CDR3nt: TGTGCCAGCTGGGGGCGGTCCTACGAGCAGTACTTC
j_gene: TRBJ1-2; abundance: NA; v_gene: TRBV28; d_gene: NA; len: 16; CDR3aa: CASSLGQPSLSWGYTF; CDR3nt: TGTGCCAGCAGTCTCGGACAGCCCTCCTTATCCTGGGGCTACACCTTC
j_gene: TRBJ2-1; abundance: NA; v_gene: TRBV2; d_gene: NA; len: 12; CDR3aa: CASSGDSYEQFF; CDR3nt: TGTGCCAGCAGTGGCGACAGTTATGAGCAGTTCTTC
j_gene: TRBJ1-1; abundance: NA; v_gene: TRBV5-5; d_gene: TRBD1; len: 17; CDR3aa: CASSPRRQTGMITEAFF; CDR3nt: TGTGCCAGCAGCCCCCGAAGGCAGACAGGGATGATTACTGAAGCTTTCTTT
j_gene: TRBJ2-2; abundance: NA; v_gene: TRBV24-1; d_gene: NA; len: 17; CDR3aa: CATSEPTGTYNTGELFF; CDR3nt: TGTGCCACCAGTGAGCCTACCGGGACTTATAACACCGGGGAGCTGTTTTTT
j_gene: TRBJ2-1; abundance: NA; v_gene: TRBV28; d_gene: NA; len: 12; CDR3aa: CASSQRQTEQFF; CDR3nt: TGTGCCAGCAGCCAAAGACAGACCGAGCAGTTCTTC
j_gene: TRBJ1-1; abundance: once; v_gene: TRBV28; d_gene: TRBD1; len: 16; CDR3aa: CASSLITGGEGTEAFF; CDR3nt: TGTGCCAGCAGTTTAATTACAGGGGGCGAAGGGACTGAAGCTTTCTTT
j_gene: TRBJ1-1; abundance: NA; v_gene: TRBV14; d_gene: TRBD1; len: 14; CDR3aa: CASSKGQGNTEAFF; CDR3nt: TGTGCCAGCAGCAAGGGACAGGGGAACACTGAAGCTTTCTTT
j_gene: TRBJ1-5; abundance: once; v_gene: TRBV4-1; d_gene: NA; len: 17; CDR3aa: CASSQEYADYSNQPQHF; CDR3nt: TGCGCCAGCAGCCAAGAGTACGCAGATTATAGCAATCAGCCCCAGCATTTT
j_gene: TRBJ2-1; abundance: NA; v_gene: TRBV6-5; d_gene: TRBD2; len: 16; CDR3aa: CASSYLSGSSYNEQFF; CDR3nt: TGTGCCAGCAGTTACCTAAGCGGGAGCTCCTACAATGAGCAGTTCTTC
j_gene: TRBJ2-1; abundance: NA; v_gene: TRBV7-2; d_gene: NA; len: 16; CDR3aa: CASSLAGAMRSSEQFF; CDR3nt: TGTGCCAGCAGCTTAGCAGGGGCGATGAGGTCGTCGGAGCAGTTCTTC